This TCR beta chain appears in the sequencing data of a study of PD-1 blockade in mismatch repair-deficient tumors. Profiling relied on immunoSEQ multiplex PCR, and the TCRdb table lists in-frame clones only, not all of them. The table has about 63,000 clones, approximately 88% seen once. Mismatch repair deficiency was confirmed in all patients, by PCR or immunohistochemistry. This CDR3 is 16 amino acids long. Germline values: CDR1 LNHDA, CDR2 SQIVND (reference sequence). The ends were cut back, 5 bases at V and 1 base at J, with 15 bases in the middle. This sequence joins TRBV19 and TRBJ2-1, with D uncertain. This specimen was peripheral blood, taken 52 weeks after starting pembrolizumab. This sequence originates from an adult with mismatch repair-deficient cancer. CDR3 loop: CASSSSSRDSYNEQFF. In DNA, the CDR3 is TGTGCCAGTAGTTCCTCATCTCGAGATTCCTACAATGAGCAGTTCTTC.